The source of this TCR beta chain is a study of cytomegalovirus exposure and HLA in healthy donors. Findings of the study overall: Most observed TCR sequences were rare, whereas some public TCRs were detected in many donors. The HLA-A and HLA-B alleles of most subjects were reportedly predicted accurately from TCR beta sequences. Cytomegalovirus-associated TCR beta chains were listed, numbering more than 150.

This clone appeared a few times. Its antigen remains unknown. Researchers ran the PCR with 60 Vbeta and 13 Jbeta primers. Authors' methods: In a later analysis, roughly 10 million of 60 million to 80 million unique beta chains occurred in at least two donors. Profiling relied on immunoSEQ multiplex PCR, and the TCRdb table lists in-frame clones only, not all of them. V, J and clone size reflect that table, while D and trimming were determined from the DNA. The sample consists of about 130,000 clones, roughly 8.3% of them appearing once. Sequencing input: PBMCs. The TCR sequence derives from a man aged 40-55 years in good health and CMV-seronegative.

In DNA, the CDR3 is TGTGCCATCAGTGAGGCGAACCGGGACAGGGGAAACACTGAAGCTTTCTTT. Its translation is CAISEANRDRGNTEAFF. V usage is TRBV10-3 and J usage is TRBJ1-1, with 10 bases lining up with TRBD1. The CDR3 has 17 amino acids. CDR1 ENHRY and CDR2 SYGVKD come from the germline V gene. The junction had 8 bases not matched to a gene; V was cut back by 2 bases and J by 2 bases.